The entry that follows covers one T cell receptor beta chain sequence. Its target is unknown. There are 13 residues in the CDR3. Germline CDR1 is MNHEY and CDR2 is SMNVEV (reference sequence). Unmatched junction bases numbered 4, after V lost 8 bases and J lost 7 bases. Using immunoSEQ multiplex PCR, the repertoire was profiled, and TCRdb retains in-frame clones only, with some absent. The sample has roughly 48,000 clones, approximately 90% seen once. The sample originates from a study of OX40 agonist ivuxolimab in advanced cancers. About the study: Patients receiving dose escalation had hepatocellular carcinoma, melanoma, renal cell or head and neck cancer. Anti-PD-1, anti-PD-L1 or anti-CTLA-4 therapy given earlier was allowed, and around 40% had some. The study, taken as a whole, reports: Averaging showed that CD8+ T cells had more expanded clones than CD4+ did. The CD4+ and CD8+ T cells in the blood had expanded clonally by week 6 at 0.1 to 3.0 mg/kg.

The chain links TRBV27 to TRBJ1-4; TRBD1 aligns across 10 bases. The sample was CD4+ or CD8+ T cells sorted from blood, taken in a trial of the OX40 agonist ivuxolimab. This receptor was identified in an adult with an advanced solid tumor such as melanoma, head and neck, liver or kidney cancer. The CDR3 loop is CASLGQGGEKLFF. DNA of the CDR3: TGTGCCAGCCTTGGACAGGGGGGTGAAAAACTGTTTTTT.